This T cell receptor beta chain came from a study of T cells in Graves' hyperthyroidism and ophthalmopathy. Diagnosing involved the use of clinical symptoms, serum thyroxine and TRAb, thyroid ultrasound and orbital computed tomography. The source of the PBMCs was roughly 10 ml of fresh peripheral blood. This clonotype has ten or more counts. Its target is not known. Study-wide findings and caveats: The model forecast ophthalmopathy, anticipating it by a median approximately 6.2 months before onset. Blood also contained most expanded thyroid clonotypes above 0.001.

It was RNA transcripts that yielded the amplified TCR beta CDR3 regions. TCR CDR3 underwent first-round RT-PCR with the HTBI primer set. TCRdb recomputed calls from the multiplex PCR reads with MiXCR, one row per CDR3 protein. The table has about 260,000 distinct CDR3 sequences, 16% seen once. Specimen: blood. The sequence derives from a woman younger than 30 with Graves' ophthalmopathy.

CDR3 residues: CASSAGAGRTYNEQFF. The CDR3 DNA follows: TGTGCCAGTAGCGCGGGGGCAGGAAGAACCTACAATGAGCAGTTCTTC. The chain recombines TRBV19 with TRBJ2-1, with D perhaps TRBD2 (7 bases). This CDR3 region has 16 residues. Trimming shortened V by 6 bases and J by 2 bases, and 17 bases separated the two germline ends. Per germline, CDR1 LNHDA and CDR2 SQIVND (reference sequence).